This T cell receptor (beta chain) derives from a study of control samples from healthy donors and cancer patients. Data came from immunoSEQ multiplex PCR; TCRdb stores just in-frame clones and leaves some out. The sample contains 100,000 to 150,000 clones, roughly 87% of which appear only once. The CDR3 has 15 amino acids. Per germline, CDR1 MDHEN and CDR2 SYDVKM. The ends were cut back, 6 bases at V and 5 bases at J, with 16 bases in the middle. Sequencing used blood. The chain uses TRBV28 and TRBJ2-2; maybe TRBD2 (5 bases). The sequence was obtained from a young man in good health. As DNA, the CDR3 is TGTGCCAGCAGGCCCCCCCGACTACTTACCGGGGAGCTGTTTTTT. Its protein product is CASRPPRLLTGELFF.